This entry lists 27 T cell receptor beta chains sequenced from one sample in a study of T cells after yellow fever vaccination. From the 5' RACE reads, TCRdb called clonotypes with MiXCR, one entry per CDR3 protein. The sample consists of over 150,000 distinct CDR3 sequences, under 7.5% of them appearing once. The sample in question was CD4+ T cells sorted from PBMCs, obtained roughly 5 days after the first yellow fever vaccination. The receptors come from a man aged 18 to 30 who received the YFV17D yellow fever vaccine.

For this clonotype: A clone one base away is much larger, so this may be a read error. V gene TRBV7-2 combines with J gene TRBJ2-3; no definite D call. This CDR3 is 14 amino acids long. Germline lookup yields CDR1 SGHTA and CDR2 FQGNSA. The CDR3 bases are TGTGCCAGCAGATTAGGCAGGACCGCAGATACGCAGTATTTT. Amino acids: CASRLGRTADTQYF.

This clonotype has a count of ten or more. The chain couples TRBV12-3 or TRBV12-4 to TRBJ1-1, with D perhaps matching TRBD1 (6 bases). V was pared by 6 bases and J by 0 bases, with 14 bases between. CDR3 length: 15 amino acids. CDR3 sequence: CASRTRGRMNTEAFF. In DNA form, the CDR3 reads TGTGCCAGCAGGACCAGGGGCCGGATGAACACTGAAGCTTTCTTT.

The CDR3: CASSPDGTAPYGYTF. The CDR3 coding sequence is TGTGCCAGCAGCCCGGACGGGACAGCTCCCTATGGCTACACCTTC. V is TRBV4-2 and J is TRBJ1-2; 7 bases line up with TRBD1. Germline CDR1 reads LGHNA; CDR2 reads YNFKEQ. Germline trimming cut 4 bases from V and 4 bases from J; bases unmatched to any gene: 9. The CDR3 totals 15 residues.

DNA for the CDR3: TGTGCCAGCAGCCGCCCGAATAGCGAGGAGACCCAGTACTTC. This gives the protein CASSRPNSEETQYF. V gene TRBV5-6 combines with J gene TRBJ2-5, with a possible D match to TRBD2 (5 bases). The CDR3 totals 14 residues. CDR1 is SGHDT, CDR2 YYEEEE, per germline. Trimming took off 4 bases at V and 5 bases at J, with 15 bases between the two ends.

J is TRBJ2-7 and V is TRBV18, with a possible D match to TRBD1 (5 bases). V lost 5 bases to trimming and J lost 3 bases, with 14 bases between them. The length of the CDR3 is 14 residues. Per germline, CDR1 KGHSH and CDR2 LQKENI. CDR3 in amino acids: CASSTDSSNYEQYV. CDR3 nucleotide sequence: TGTGCCAGCTCAACTGACAGCAGTAACTACGAGCAGTACGTC.

This clonotype has just a few counts. J is TRBJ2-7 and V is TRBV18, with TRBD1 matching over 8 bases. Germline V gene data show CDR1 as KGHSH and CDR2 as LQKENI. This CDR3 is built from 15 residues. The J segment lost 5 bases and the V segment lost 2 bases, leaving 8 bases of the junction unmatched. The CDR3 here is CASSPGQGEWDEQYF. The CDR3 DNA reads TGTGCCAGCTCACCAGGACAGGGAGAGTGGGACGAGCAGTACTTC.

This clonotype appeared a few times. The gene calls are TRBV5-1 and TRBJ2-7, with a weak D call TRBD1 (6 bases). V was pared by 0 bases and J by 3 bases, with 13 bases between. This CDR3 is 15 amino acids long. Germline V gene data show CDR1 as SGHRS and CDR2 as YFSETQ. CDR3 region: CASSLGGEGGYEQYV. The CDR3 DNA sequence: TGCGCCAGCAGCTTGGGAGGGGAAGGGGGCTACGAGCAGTACGTC.

The chain joins TRBV20-1 to TRBJ2-2; D is ambiguous. Germline CDR1 is DFQATT and CDR2 is SNEGSKA (reference sequence). The V and J ends lost 3 bases and 4 bases respectively, with 9 bases between them. The CDR3 extends over 13 amino acids. CDR3: CSASGSSTGELFF. The CDR3 DNA is TGCAGTGCTAGCGGGTCATCCACCGGGGAGCTGTTTTTT.

A remark on this clonotype: A read error may explain this, as a much larger clone is one base away. The chain has TRBV6-2 or TRBV6-3 and TRBJ2-1, with TRBD2 identical over 8 bases. There are 14 residues in the CDR3. From germline, CDR1 is MNHEY and CDR2 SVGEGT. CDR3 sequence (DNA): TGTGCCAGCAGTGGACTAGCCACCTACAATGGGCAGTTCTTC. Translation gives CASSGLATYNGQFF.

This clonotype was counted ten times or more. The genes are TRBV12-3 or TRBV12-4 and TRBJ2-3, with no clear D. The V and J ends lost 4 bases and 0 bases respectively, with 8 bases between them. The CDR3 totals 14 residues. The CDR3 reads CASSSGLSTDTQYF. CDR3 bases: TGTGCCAGCAGTTCCGGCCTTAGCACAGATACGCAGTATTTT.

This clonotype was picked up many times. V gene TRBV10-1 combines with J gene TRBJ1-1; tentatively, D is TRBD1 (5 bases). Trimming removed 6 bases from V and 12 bases from J, with 14 bases in between. The CDR3 is 11 residues long. Looked up from germline, CDR1 is WNHNN and CDR2 is SYGVQD (reference sequence). CDR3 coding DNA: TGCGCCAGCAGCGGGACGTACGAAACTTTCTTT. Its protein product is CASSGTYETFF.

This clonotype was observed many times. The J gene is TRBJ1-5, the V gene TRBV20-1, with D unclear. Trimming stripped 5 bases from V and 0 bases from J, with 17 bases between. Per germline, CDR1 DFQATT and CDR2 SNEGSKA (reference sequence). The CDR3 consists of 16 residues. The CDR3 region is CSARPAQTDSNQPQHF. The CDR3 DNA reads as TGCAGTGCTCGCCCCGCACAGACGGATAGCAATCAGCCCCAGCATTTT.

This clonotype showed up many times. The V call is TRBV28, the J call TRBJ2-3; perhaps D is TRBD1 or TRBD2 (6 bases each). The V gene lost 7 bases and the J gene lost 3 bases, with 11 bases spanning the gap. The germline CDR1 and CDR2 sequences are MDHEN and SYDVKM. This CDR3 region has 13 residues. CDR3 amino acids: CASNRGETDTQYF. Here the CDR3 DNA reads TGTGCCAGCAATAGGGGGGAAACAGATACGCAGTATTTT.

This clonotype turned up a few times. The chain couples TRBV12-5 to TRBJ2-3; 7 bases are shared with TRBD1. Germline V gene data show CDR1 as LGHNT and CDR2 as FRNRAP. CDR3 length: 15 amino acids. V dropped 5 bases and J dropped 1; count of bases not matched to a gene: 6. The CDR3 DNA follows: TGTGCTAGTGGTCCTAACAGGGGAGGCACAGATACGCAGTATTTT. Translation gives CASGPNRGGTDTQYF.

In this sample, this clonotype turned up a few times. V gene TRBV14 combines with J gene TRBJ2-4; TRBD1 matches at 9 bases. The germline V gene has CDR1 SGHDN and CDR2 FVKESK. This CDR3 is 15 amino acids long. The ends lost 2 bases at V and 9 bases at J; junction bases unmatched: 8. The CDR3 spells CASSQRTGAVGIQYF. DNA of the CDR3: TGTGCCAGCAGCCAAAGGACAGGGGCGGTGGGCATTCAGTACTTC.

This clonotype appeared a few times. The J gene is TRBJ1-2, the V gene TRBV5-1; 8 bases are shared with TRBD1. This CDR3 has 14 residues. The V gene's germline CDR1 is SGHRS and CDR2 YFSETQ. The V and J ends lost 1 base and 7 bases, in that order; junction bases with no gene match: 6. This CDR3 reads CASSLYQGAPGYTF. The CDR3 DNA reads as TGCGCCAGCAGCTTGTACCAGGGGGCGCCTGGCTACACCTTC.

The table lists this clonotype with a few counts. The V gene is TRBV7-3, the J gene TRBJ2-6; D not resolved. The V gene's germline CDR1 is SGHTA and CDR2 FQGTGA. The V end lost 0 bases, the J end lost 2 bases, and 2 bases lay between the germline ends. The CDR3 is 14 amino acids. The CDR3 sequence is CASSLTAGANVLTF. DNA of the CDR3: TGTGCCAGCAGCTTAACAGCTGGGGCCAACGTCCTGACTTTC.

This clonotype occurred many times. The chain carries TRBV18 and TRBJ2-3, with D hard to call. Germline V gives CDR1 KGHSH, CDR2 LQKENI. This CDR3 has 17 amino acids. Trimming removed 0 bases from V and 1 base from J, with 14 bases in between. The CDR3 DNA reads as TGTGCCAGCTCACCACCGGGTGCAGGATCGGGCACAGATACGCAGTATTTT. It codes for CASSPPGAGSGTDTQYF.

This clonotype was counted only a few times. The chain has TRBV5-4 and TRBJ2-1, with 7 nucleotides matching TRBD2. V trimming: 4 bases; J trimming: 4 bases; junction bases outside the gene matches: 11. The CDR3 covers 16 residues. The V gene's germline CDR1 is SGHNT and CDR2 YYREEE (reference sequence). The CDR3: CASSPPSAGSYNEQFF. The CDR3 DNA reads as TGTGCCAGCAGCCCTCCGTCAGCGGGGAGTTACAATGAGCAGTTCTTC.

In this sample, this clonotype turned up a few times. V gene TRBV28 combines with J gene TRBJ2-7, with D tentatively TRBD2 (5 bases). Germline CDR1 is MDHEN and CDR2 is SYDVKM. The germline V and J ends were trimmed by 7 bases and 0 bases, with 16 bases remaining between them. This CDR3 is built from 15 residues. CDR3 loop: CASTAAAAPSYEQYV. DNA for the CDR3: TGTGCCAGCACAGCGGCAGCAGCCCCCTCCTACGAGCAGTACGTC.

This clonotype was seen a handful of times. This sequence joins TRBV3-1 and TRBJ1-2; TRBD1 might be the D (6 bases). The CDR3 loop spans 16 amino acids. Deletions cut 1 base from V and 5 bases from J, with 17 bases between. Germline loops: CDR1 LGHDT, CDR2 YNNKEL (reference sequence). The CDR3 reads CASSQGFLQGGYGYTF. The DNA of the CDR3 is TGTGCCAGCAGCCAAGGATTTCTACAGGGCGGGTATGGCTACACCTTC.

The chain uses TRBV4-2 and TRBJ1-5, with 7 positions matching TRBD1. The CDR3 spans 15 residues. Looked up from germline, CDR1 is LGHNA and CDR2 is YNFKEQ. J was trimmed by 4 bases and V by 1 base; bases with no gene match: 4. The CDR3 spells CASSQGDSENQPQHF. CDR3 sequence (DNA): TGTGCCAGCAGCCAAGGGGACAGCGAGAATCAGCCCCAGCATTTT.

This chain connects TRBV6-2 or TRBV6-3 to TRBJ1-2; the D is unclear. V was pared by 7 bases and J by 4 bases, with 13 bases between. Germline CDR1 and CDR2: MNHEY and SVGEGT. CDR3 length: 13 residues. Here the CDR3 DNA reads TGTGCCAGCAATATAGACCGGAGCTATGGCTACACCTTC. Its protein is CASNIDRSYGYTF.

This clonotype was recorded many times. In DNA, the CDR3 is TGTGCCACCAGCAGGAATATGGCCGAGCAGTACTTC. As protein: CATSRNMAEQYF. The chain uses TRBV15 and TRBJ2-7; D is unresolved. Trimming removed 3 bases from V and 6 bases from J, with 9 bases in between. Germline CDR1 reads LNHNV; CDR2 reads YYDKDF (reference sequence). The CDR3 runs to 12 residues.

The sample holds many counts of this clonotype. V is TRBV20-1 and J is TRBJ1-3, with TRBD1 as a possible D gene (6 bases). With 3 bases removed from V and 0 bases from J, the gap between germline ends came to 12 bases. The CDR3 length is 15 residues. Germline CDR1 and CDR2: DFQATT and SNEGSKA (reference sequence). CDR3 region: CSASRNRVSGNTIYF. In DNA form, the CDR3 reads TGCAGTGCTAGTAGGAACAGGGTCTCTGGAAACACCATATATTTT.

The V call is TRBV7-9, the J call TRBJ1-3; tentative D call: TRBD1 (5 bases). With 3 bases removed from V and 3 bases from J, the gap between germline ends came to 12 bases. The CDR3 is 15 residues long. Germline values: CDR1 SEHNR, CDR2 FQNEAQ (reference sequence). CDR3 protein: CASSLGGYDGNTIYF. The DNA for the CDR3 is TGTGCCAGCAGCTTGGGGGGATACGATGGAAACACCATATATTTT.

This clonotype was recorded at least ten times. This chain uses TRBV5-6 with TRBJ1-2, with D unresolved. Germline V gives CDR1 SGHDT, CDR2 YYEEEE. The CDR3 runs 14 residues. The V end lost 0 bases, the J end lost 4 bases, and 10 bases lay between the germline ends. The CDR3 DNA reads as TGTGCCAGCAGCTTGGAGGTCAGGCCCTATGGCTACACCTTC. Its protein product is CASSLEVRPYGYTF. Filled out from reference TRBV5-6 and TRBJ1-2, the complete variable domain reads DAGVTQSPTHLIKTRGQQVTLRCSPKSGHDTVSWYQQALGQGPQFIFQYYEEEERQRGNFPDRFSGHQFPNYSSELNVNALLLGDSALYLCASSLEVRPYGYTFGSGTRLTVV.